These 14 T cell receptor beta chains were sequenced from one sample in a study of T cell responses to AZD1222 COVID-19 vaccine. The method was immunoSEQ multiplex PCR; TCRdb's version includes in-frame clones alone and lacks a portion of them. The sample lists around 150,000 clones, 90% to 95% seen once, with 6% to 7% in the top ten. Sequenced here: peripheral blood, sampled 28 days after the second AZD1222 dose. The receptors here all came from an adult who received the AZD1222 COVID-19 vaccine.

CDR3 nucleotide sequence: TGCGCCAGCAGCCAAGATCCGTCCGTTGGAGGGACAACTAATGAAAAACTGTTTTTT. Residues: CASSQDPSVGGTTNEKLFF. The chain employs TRBV4-3 and TRBJ1-4; D is unclear. Per the germline V gene, CDR1 is LGHNA and CDR2 is YSLEER. Trimming cost V 0 bases and J 0 bases, with 17 bases left between them. The length of the CDR3 is 19 residues.

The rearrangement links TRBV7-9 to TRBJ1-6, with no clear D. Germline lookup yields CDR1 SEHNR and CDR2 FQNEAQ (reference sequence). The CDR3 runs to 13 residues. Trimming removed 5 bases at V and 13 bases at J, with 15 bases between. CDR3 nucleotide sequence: TGTGCCAGCAGCCCCTCCCCCGGAGGGCCCCTCCACTTT. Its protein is CASSPSPGGPLHF.

This CDR3 is CASSFAGGNSPLHF. The CDR3 nucleotides are TGTGCCAGCAGCTTCGCCGGGGGGAATTCACCCCTCCACTTT. The chain carries TRBV7-2 and TRBJ1-6, with D possibly matching TRBD1 (5 bases). The CDR3 has 14 residues. V lost 3 bases and J 7 bases, leaving 10 bases between the germline ends. CDR1 is SGHTA and CDR2 is FQGNSA in the germline V gene. The full variable domain, rest sourced from reference TRBV7-2 and TRBJ1-6, is GAGVSQSPSNKVTEKGKDVELRCDPISGHTALYWYRQSLGQGLEFLIYFQGNSAPDKSGLPSDRFSAERTGGSVSTLTIQRTQQEDSAVYLCASSFAGGNSPLHFGNGTRLTVT.

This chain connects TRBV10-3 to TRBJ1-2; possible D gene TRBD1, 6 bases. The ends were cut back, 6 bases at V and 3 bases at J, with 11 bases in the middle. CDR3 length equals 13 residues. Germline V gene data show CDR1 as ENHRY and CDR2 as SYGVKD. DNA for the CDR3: TGTGCCATCAGCTCGACAGGTGACTATGGCTACACCTTC. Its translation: CAISSTGDYGYTF.

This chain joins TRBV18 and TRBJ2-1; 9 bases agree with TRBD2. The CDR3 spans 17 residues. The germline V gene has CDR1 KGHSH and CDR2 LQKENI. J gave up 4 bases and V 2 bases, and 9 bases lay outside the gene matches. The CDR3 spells CASSPWAERGDYNEQFF. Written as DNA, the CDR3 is TGTGCCAGCTCACCATGGGCTGAGCGGGGGGATTACAATGAGCAGTTCTTC. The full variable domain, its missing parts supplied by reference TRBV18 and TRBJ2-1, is NAGVMQNPRHLVRRRGQEARLRCSPMKGHSHVYWYRQLPEEGLKFMVYLQKENIIDESGMPKERFSAEFPKEGPSILRIQQVVRGDSAAYFCASSPWAERGDYNEQFFGPGTRLTVL.

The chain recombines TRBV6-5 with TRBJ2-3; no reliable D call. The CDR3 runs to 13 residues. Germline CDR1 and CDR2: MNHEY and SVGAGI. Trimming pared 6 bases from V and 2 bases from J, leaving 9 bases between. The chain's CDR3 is CASSRSITDTQYF. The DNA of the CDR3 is TGTGCCAGCAGCAGGAGTATCACAGATACGCAGTATTTT.

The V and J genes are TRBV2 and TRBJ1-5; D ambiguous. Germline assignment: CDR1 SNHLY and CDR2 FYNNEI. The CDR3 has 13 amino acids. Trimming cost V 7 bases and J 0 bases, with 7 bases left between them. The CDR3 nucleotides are TGTGCCAGCAAGCGGGATAGCAATCAGCCCCAGCATTTT. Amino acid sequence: CASKRDSNQPQHF.

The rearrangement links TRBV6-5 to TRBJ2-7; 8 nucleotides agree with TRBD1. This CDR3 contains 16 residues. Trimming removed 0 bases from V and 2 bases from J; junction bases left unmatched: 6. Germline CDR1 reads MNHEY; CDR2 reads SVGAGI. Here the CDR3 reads CASSYSIGQGAYEQYF. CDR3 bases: TGTGCCAGCAGTTACTCGATCGGACAGGGCGCCTACGAGCAGTACTTC.

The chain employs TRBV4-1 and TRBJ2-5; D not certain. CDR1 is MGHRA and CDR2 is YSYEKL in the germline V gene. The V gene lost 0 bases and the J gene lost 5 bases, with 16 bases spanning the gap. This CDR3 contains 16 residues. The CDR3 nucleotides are TGCGCCAGCAGCCAAGATAAGACCCACCCTGCTGAGACCCAGTACTTC. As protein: CASSQDKTHPAETQYF.

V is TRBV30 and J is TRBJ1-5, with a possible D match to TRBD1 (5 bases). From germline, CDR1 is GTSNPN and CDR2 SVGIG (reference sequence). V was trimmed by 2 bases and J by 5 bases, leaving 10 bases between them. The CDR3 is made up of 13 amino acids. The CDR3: CAWSSEGYQPQHF. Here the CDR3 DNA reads TGTGCCTGGAGTTCGGAGGGGTATCAGCCCCAGCATTTT. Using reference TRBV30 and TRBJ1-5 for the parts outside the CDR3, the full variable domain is SQTIHQWPATLVQPVGSPLSLECTVEGTSNPNLYWYRQAAGRGLQLLFYSVGIGQISSEVPQNLSASRPQDRQFILSSKKLLLSDSGFYLCAWSSEGYQPQHFGDGTRLSIL.

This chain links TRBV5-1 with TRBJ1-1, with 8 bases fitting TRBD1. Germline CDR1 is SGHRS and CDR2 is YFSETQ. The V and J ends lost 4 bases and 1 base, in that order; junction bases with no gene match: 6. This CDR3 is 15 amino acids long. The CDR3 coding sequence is TGCGCCAGCAGCCCGGGACAGGTCAAGAACACTGAAGCTTTCTTT. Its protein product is CASSPGQVKNTEAFF.

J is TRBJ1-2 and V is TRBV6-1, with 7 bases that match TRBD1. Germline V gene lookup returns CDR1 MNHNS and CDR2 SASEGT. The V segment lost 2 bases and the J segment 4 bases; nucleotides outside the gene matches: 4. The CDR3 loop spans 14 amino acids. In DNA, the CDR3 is TGTGCCAGCAGTGAATCAGGGGGGGCCTATGGCTACACCTTC. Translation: CASSESGGAYGYTF.

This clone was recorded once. The CDR3 DNA follows: TGCGCCAGCAGCTTGATATACAGGGGGGAAACTGAAGCTTTCTTT. This sequence encodes CASSLIYRGETEAFF. This chain connects TRBV5-1 to TRBJ1-1, with 8 bases lining up with TRBD1. V was pared by 1 base and J by 5 bases, with 7 bases of the junction left unmatched. The CDR3 runs 15 residues. Germline V gene sequence: CDR1 SGHRS, CDR2 YFSETQ.

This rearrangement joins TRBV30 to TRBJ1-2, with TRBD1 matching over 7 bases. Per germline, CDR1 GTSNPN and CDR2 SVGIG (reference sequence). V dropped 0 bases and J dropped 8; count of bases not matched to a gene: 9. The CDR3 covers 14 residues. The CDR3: CAWSVYPTGPGYTF. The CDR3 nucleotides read TGTGCCTGGAGTGTATATCCGACAGGGCCAGGCTACACCTTC.